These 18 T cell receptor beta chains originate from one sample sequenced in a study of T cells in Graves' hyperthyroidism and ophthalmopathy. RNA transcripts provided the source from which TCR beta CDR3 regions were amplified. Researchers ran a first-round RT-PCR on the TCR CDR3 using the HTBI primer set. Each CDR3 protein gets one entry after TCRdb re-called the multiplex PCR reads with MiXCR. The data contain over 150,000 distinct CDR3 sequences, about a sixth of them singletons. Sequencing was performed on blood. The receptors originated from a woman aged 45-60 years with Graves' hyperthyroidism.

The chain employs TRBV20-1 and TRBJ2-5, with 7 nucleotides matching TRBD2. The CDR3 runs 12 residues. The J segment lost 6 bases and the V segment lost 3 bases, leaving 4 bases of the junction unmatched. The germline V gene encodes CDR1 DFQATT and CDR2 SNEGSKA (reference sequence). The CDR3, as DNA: TGCAGTGCTAGGGGGGGGGTCCAGACCCAGTACTTC. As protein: CSARGGVQTQYF.

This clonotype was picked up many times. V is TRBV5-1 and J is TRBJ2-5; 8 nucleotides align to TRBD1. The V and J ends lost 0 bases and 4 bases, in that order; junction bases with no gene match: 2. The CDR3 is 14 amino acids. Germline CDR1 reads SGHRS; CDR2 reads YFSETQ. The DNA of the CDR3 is TGCGCCAGCAGCTTGGGACAGGGGTTAGAGACCCAGTACTTC. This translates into CASSLGQGLETQYF.

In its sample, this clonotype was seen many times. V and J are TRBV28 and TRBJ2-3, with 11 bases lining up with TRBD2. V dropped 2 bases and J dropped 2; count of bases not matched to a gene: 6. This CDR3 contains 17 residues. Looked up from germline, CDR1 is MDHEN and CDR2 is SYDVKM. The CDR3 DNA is TGTGCCAGCAGTTTAATAGCGGGGGGGCATCACACAGATACGCAGTATTTT. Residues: CASSLIAGGHHTDTQYF.

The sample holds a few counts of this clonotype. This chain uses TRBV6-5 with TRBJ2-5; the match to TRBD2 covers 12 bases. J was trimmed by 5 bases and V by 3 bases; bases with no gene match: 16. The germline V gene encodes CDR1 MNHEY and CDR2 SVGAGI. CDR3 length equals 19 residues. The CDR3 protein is CASSYLSSGGAIVLETQYF. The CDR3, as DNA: TGTGCCAGCAGTTATCTTTCTAGCGGGGGGGCAATCGTTTTGGAGACCCAGTACTTC.

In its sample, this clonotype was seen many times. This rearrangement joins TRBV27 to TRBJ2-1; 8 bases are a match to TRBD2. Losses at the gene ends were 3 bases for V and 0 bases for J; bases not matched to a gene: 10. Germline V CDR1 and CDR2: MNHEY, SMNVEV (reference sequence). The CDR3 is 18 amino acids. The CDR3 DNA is TGTGCCAGCAGTTTTTCCGGGGGGGCTACCATCTCCTACAATGAGCAGTTCTTC. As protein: CASSFSGGATISYNEQFF.

The CDR3 sequence is CASSPFDRQSSGNTIYF. As DNA, the CDR3 is TGTGCCAGCTCACCCTTTGACAGACAAAGCTCTGGAAACACCATATATTTT. This chain uses TRBV18 with TRBJ1-3, with D possibly TRBD1 on 5 matching bases. Trimming took 3 bases from V and 0 from J, leaving 15 bases between them. Germline loops: CDR1 KGHSH, CDR2 LQKENI. This CDR3 is built from 17 residues. Full variable domain (missing parts from reference TRBV18 and TRBJ1-3): NAGVMQNPRHLVRRRGQEARLRCSPMKGHSHVYWYRQLPEEGLKFMVYLQKENIIDESGMPKERFSAEFPKEGPSILRIQQVVRGDSAAYFCASSPFDRQSSGNTIYFGEGSWLTVV.

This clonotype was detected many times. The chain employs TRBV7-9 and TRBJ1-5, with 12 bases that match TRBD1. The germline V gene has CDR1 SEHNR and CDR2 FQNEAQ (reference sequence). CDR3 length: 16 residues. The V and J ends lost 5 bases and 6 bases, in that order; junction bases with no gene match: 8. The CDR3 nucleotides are TGTGCCAGCAGCATATCAGGGACAGGGGGCAGTCAGCCCCAGCATTTT. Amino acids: CASSISGTGGSQPQHF.

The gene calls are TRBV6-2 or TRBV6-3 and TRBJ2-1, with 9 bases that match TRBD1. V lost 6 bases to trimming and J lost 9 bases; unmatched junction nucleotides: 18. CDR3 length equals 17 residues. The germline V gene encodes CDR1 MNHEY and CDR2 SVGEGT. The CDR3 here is CASRKETGTGNSGEQFF. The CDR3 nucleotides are TGTGCCAGCAGGAAGGAGACCGGGACAGGGAATTCCGGTGAGCAGTTCTTC.

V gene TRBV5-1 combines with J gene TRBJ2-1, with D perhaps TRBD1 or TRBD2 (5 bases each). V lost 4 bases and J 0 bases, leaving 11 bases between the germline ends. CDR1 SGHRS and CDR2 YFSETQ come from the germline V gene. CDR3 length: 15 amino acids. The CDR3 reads CASSPPGPSYNEQFF. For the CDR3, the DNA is TGCGCCAGCAGCCCACCGGGGCCCTCCTACAATGAGCAGTTCTTC.

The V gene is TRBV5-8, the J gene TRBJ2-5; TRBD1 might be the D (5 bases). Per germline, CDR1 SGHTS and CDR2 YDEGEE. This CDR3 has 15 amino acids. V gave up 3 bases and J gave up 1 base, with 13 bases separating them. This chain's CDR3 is CASSSLGHSQETQYF. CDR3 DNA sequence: TGTGCCAGCAGCTCGCTCGGACATTCCCAAGAGACCCAGTACTTC. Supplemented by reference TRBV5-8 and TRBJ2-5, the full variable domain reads EAGVTQSPTHLIKTRGQQATLRCSPISGHTSVYWYQQALGLGLQFLLWYDEGEERNRGNFPPRFSGRQFPNYSSELNVNALELEDSALYLCASSSLGHSQETQYFGPGTRLLVL.

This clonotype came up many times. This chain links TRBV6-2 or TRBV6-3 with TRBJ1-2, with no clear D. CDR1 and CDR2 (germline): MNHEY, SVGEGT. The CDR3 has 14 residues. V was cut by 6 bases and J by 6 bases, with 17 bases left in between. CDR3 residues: CASSLSRSADGYTF. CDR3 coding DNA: TGTGCCAGCAGCCTTAGTCGCTCCGCTGATGGCTACACCTTC.

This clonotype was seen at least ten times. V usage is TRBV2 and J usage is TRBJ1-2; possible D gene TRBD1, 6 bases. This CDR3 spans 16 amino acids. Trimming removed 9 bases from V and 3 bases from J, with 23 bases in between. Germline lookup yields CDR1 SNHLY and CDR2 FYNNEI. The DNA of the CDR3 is TGTGCCAGTATACCAAACTACAGGGTTCAGGACTATGGCTACACCTTC. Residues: CASIPNYRVQDYGYTF.

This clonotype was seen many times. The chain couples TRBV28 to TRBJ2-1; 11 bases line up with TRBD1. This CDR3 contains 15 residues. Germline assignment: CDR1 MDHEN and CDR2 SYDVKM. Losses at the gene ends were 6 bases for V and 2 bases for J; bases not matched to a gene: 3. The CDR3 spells CASRRDRGAYNEQFF. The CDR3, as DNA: TGTGCCAGCAGACGGGACAGGGGGGCCTACAATGAGCAGTTCTTC.

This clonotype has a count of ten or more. CDR3 DNA sequence: TGTGCCAGCTCACCAAGCAACATGATGGCCATATATTTT. Translated, it gives CASSPSNMMAIYF. The rearrangement joins TRBV18 to TRBJ1-3; D is unresolved. Trimming took off 2 bases at V and 11 bases at J, with 13 bases between the two ends. This CDR3 is built from 13 residues. CDR1 and CDR2 (germline): KGHSH, LQKENI.

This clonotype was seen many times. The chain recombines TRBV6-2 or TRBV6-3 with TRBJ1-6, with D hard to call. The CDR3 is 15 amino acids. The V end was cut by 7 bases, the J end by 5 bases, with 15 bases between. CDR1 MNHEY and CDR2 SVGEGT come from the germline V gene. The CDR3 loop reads CASTFGPGNNSPLHF. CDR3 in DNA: TGTGCCAGCACCTTCGGCCCGGGAAATAATTCACCCCTCCACTTT.

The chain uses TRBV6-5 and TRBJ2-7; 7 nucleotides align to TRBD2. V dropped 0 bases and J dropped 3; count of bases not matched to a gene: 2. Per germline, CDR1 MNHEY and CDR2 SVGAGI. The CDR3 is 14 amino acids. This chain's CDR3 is CASSYSGRGYEQYF. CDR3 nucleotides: TGTGCCAGCAGTTACTCAGGGAGGGGCTACGAGCAGTACTTC.

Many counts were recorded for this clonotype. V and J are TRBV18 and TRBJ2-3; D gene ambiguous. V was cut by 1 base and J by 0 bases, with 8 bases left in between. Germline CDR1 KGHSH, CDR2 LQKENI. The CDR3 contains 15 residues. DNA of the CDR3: TGTGCCAGCTCACCACAGTCTGGGAGCACAGATACGCAGTATTTT. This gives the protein CASSPQSGSTDTQYF.

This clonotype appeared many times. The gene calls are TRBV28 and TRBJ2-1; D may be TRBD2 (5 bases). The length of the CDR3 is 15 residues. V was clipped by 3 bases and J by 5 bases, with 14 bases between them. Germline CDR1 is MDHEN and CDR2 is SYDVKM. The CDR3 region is CASSLAGRPNNEQFF. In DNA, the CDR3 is TGTGCCAGCAGTTTGGCTGGGAGACCGAACAATGAGCAGTTCTTC. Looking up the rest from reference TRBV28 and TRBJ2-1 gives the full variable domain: DVKVTQSSRYLVKRTGEKVFLECVQDMDHENMFWYRQDPGLGLRLIYFSYDVKMKEKGDIPEGYSVSREKKERFSLILESASTNQTSMYLCASSLAGRPNNEQFFGPGTRLTVL.